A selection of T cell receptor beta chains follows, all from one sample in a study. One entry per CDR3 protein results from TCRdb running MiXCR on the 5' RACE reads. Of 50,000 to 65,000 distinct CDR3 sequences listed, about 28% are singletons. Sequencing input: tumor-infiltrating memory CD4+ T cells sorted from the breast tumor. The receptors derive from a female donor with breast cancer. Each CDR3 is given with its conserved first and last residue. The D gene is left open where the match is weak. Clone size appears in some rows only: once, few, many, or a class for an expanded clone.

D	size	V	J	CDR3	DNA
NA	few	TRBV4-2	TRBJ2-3	CASSKEWADTQYF	TGTGCCAGCAGCAAAGAGTGGGCAGATACGCAGTATTTT
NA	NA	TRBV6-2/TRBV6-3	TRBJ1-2	CASSLTVDYGYTF	TGTGCCAGCAGTTTAACAGTTGACTATGGCTACACCTTC
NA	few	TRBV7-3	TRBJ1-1	CASSLFQNTEAFF	TGTGCCAGCAGCTTATTCCAGAACACTGAAGCTTTCTTT
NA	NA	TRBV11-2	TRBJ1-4	CASSRGRLNEKLFF	TGTGCCAGCAGCCGTGGACGGCTTAATGAAAAACTGTTTTTT
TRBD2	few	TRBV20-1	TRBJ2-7	CSAGLAGRYEQYF	TGCAGTGCGGGACTAGCGGGAAGGTACGAGCAGTACTTC
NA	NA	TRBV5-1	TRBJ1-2	CASSLEPNNRANYGYTF	TGCGCCAGCAGCTTGGAACCCAACAATAGGGCCAACTATGGCTACACCTTC
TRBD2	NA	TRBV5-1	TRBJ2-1	CASSYSLAGPYNEQFF	TGCGCCAGCAGCTACTCTCTAGCGGGGCCCTACAATGAGCAGTTCTTC
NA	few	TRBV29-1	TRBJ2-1	CSVVYNEQFF	TGCAGCGTTGTTTACAATGAGCAGTTCTTC
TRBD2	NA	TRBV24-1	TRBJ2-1	CATSAGTSGNDEQFF	TGTGCCACCAGTGCCGGGACTAGCGGAAACGATGAGCAGTTCTTC
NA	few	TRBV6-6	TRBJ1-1	CAGGVVTEAFF	TGTGCCGGGGGAGTGGTCACTGAAGCTTTCTTT
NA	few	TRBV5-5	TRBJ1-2	CASSPLAGGYGYTF	TGTGCCAGCAGCCCCCTCGCAGGCGGGTATGGCTACACCTTC
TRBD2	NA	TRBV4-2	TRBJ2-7	CASSQGTSGRFNEQYF	TGTGCCAGCAGCCAAGGGACTAGCGGGAGGTTCAACGAGCAGTACTTT
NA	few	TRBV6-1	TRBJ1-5	CASSPQGNQPQHF	TGTGCCAGCAGTCCCCAGGGAAATCAGCCCCAGCATTTT
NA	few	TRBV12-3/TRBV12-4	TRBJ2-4	CASSLQGRNIQYF	TGTGCCAGCAGTTTACAGGGGCGGAACATTCAGTACTTC
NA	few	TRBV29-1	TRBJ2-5	CSAGPVETQYF	TGCAGCGCCGGCCCGGTAGAGACCCAGTACTTC
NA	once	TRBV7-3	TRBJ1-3	CASSLGALRTVTSGNTICF	TGTGCCAGCAGCTTAGGGGCTCTGAGGACGGTCACCTCTGGAAACACCATATGTTTT
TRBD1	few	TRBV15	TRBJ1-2	CATSREGGAGTGEGYTF	TGTGCCACCAGCAGAGAGGGGGGCGCCGGGACAGGGGAGGGCTACACCTTC
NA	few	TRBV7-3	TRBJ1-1	CASSLFPGLNTEAFF	TGTGCCAGCAGCCTTTTCCCGGGACTTAACACTGAAGCTTTCTTT
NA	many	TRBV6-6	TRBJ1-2	CASSFGSGTDYGYTF	NA
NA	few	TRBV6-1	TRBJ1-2	CASSAPTGPNYGYTF	TGTGCCAGCAGTGCGCCTACAGGGCCCAACTATGGCTACACCTTC
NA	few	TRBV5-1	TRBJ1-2	CASSLEWDYGYTF	TGCGCCAGCAGCTTGGAGTGGGACTATGGCTACACCTTC
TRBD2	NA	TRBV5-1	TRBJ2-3	CASSLSVTSGGSDTQYF	TGCGCCAGCAGCTTGTCAGTGACTAGCGGGGGCTCAGATACGCAGTATTTT
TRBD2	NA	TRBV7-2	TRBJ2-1	CAGSPREAANEQFF	TGTGCCGGCAGCCCGCGGGAGGCGGCGAATGAGCAGTTTTTC
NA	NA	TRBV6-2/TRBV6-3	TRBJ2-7	CASSYSHSSYEQYF	TGTGCCAGCAGTTACTCGCACAGCTCCTACGAGCAGTACTTC
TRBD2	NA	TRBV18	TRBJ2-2	CASHRGSGSFTGELFF	TGTGCCAGCCACCGAGGTAGCGGGAGCTTCACCGGGGAGCTGTTTTTT
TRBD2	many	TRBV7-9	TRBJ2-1	CASSSLAANSYNEQFF	TGTGCCAGCAGCTCCCTAGCGGCCAACTCCTACAATGAGCAGTTCTTC
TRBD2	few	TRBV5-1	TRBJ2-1	CASSRTRAEQFF	TGCGCCAGCAGCCGGACTAGGGCGGAGCAGTTCTTC
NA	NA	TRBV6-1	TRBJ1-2	CASSADSYGYTF	TGTGCCAGCAGTGCGGACAGTTATGGCTACACCTTC
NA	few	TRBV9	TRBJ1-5	CASSEHSNQPQHF	TGTGCCAGCAGCGAGCATAGCAATCAGCCCCAGCATTTT
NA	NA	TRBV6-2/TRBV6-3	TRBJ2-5	CASSRLRVETQYF	TGTGCCAGCAGTAGACTCAGGGTGGAGACCCAGTACTTC
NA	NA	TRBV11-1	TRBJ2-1	CASSLGVVAVNEQFF	TGTGCCAGCAGCTTAGGGGTCGTAGCGGTAAATGAGCAGTTCTTC
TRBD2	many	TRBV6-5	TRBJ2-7	CASSYSAAGDPYEQYF	TGTGCCAGCTCATACTCCGCCGCGGGAGACCCCTACGAGCAGTACTTC
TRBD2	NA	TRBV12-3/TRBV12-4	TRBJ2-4	CASSWYHGGIQYF	TGTGCCAGCAGTTGGTACCACGGGGGGATTCAGTACTTC
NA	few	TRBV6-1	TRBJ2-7	CASTPPGHRTYEQYF	TGTGCCAGCACCCCACCGGGACACAGAACCTACGAGCAGTACTTC
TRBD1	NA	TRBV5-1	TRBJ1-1	CASSWGQGATEAFF	TGCGCCAGCAGCTGGGGACAGGGGGCGACTGAAGCTTTCTTT
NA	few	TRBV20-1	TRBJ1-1	CSAKADSHTEAFF	TGCAGTGCTAAGGCCGATAGCCACACTGAAGCTTTCTTT
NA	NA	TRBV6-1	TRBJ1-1	CASSERWGDTEAFF	TGTGCCAGCAGTGAACGTTGGGGGGACACTGAAGCTTTCTTT
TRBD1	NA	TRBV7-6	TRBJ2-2	CASSKGGQGAGELFF	TGTGCCAGCAGCAAGGGCGGACAGGGGGCCGGGGAGCTGTTTTTT
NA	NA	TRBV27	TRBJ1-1	CATTRNTGRGTEAFF	TGTGCCACCACCCGGAACACAGGGAGGGGCACTGAAGCTTTCTTT
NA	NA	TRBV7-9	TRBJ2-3	CASSTYVTQGSDTQYF	TGTGCCAGCAGCACCTACGTGACCCAAGGGTCCGATACGCAGTATTTT
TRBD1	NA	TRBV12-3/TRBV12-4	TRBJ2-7	CASSWTGESYEQYF	TGTGCCAGCAGTTGGACAGGGGAAAGCTACGAGCAGTACTTC
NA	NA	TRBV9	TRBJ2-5	CASSVDQRETQYF	TGTGCCAGCAGCGTAGATCAGAGGGAGACCCAGTACTTC
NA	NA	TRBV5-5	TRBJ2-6	CASSATSGANVLTF	TGTGCCAGCAGCGCAACCTCTGGGGCCAACGTCCTGACTTTC
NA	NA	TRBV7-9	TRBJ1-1	CASSWSGGRTEAFF	TGTGCCAGCAGCTGGAGCGGGGGGAGGACTGAAGCTTTCTTT
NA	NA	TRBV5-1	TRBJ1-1	CASRPRSGSAGTEAFF	TGCGCCAGCAGACCTCGGAGCGGGTCGGCGGGGACTGAAGCTTTCTTT
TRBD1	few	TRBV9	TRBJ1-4	CASRGTGWRYGCNEKLFF	TGTGCCAGCAGAGGGACAGGGTGGAGGTATGGGTGTAATGAAAAACTGTTTTTT
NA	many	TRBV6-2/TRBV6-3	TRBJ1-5	CASSYQPGGDQPQHF	TGTGCCAGCAGTTACCAGCCCGGAGGGGATCAGCCCCAGCATTTT
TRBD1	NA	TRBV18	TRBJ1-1	CASSLTGGGTEAFF	TGTGCCAGCTCACTTACAGGGGGAGGAACTGAAGCTTTCTTT
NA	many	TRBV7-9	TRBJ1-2	CASSRQDRGYTF	TGTGCCAGCAGCCGACAGGATCGCGGCTACACCTTC